The 17 T cell receptor beta chains in this list originate from one sample, sequenced in a study of T cell responses to AZD1222 COVID-19 vaccine. Profiled with immunoSEQ multiplex PCR; TCRdb holds only in-frame clones, not every one. The profile shows 150,000 to 200,000 clones, just under 95% of them singletons. The specimen was peripheral blood, collected on day 0 of AZD1222 vaccination. The receptors derive from an adult in good health.

The V gene is TRBV11-2, the J gene TRBJ1-1; D call uncertain. CDR1 and CDR2 from the germline V gene are SGHAT and FQNNGV. CDR3 length equals 15 residues. The V and J ends lost 4 bases and 1 base respectively, with 13 bases between them. CDR3 amino acids: CASSSRTSSNTEAFF. CDR3 sequence (DNA): TGTGCCAGCAGCTCGAGGACCTCCTCGAACACTGAAGCTTTCTTT.

This rearrangement joins TRBV6-5 to TRBJ1-5, with 10 nucleotides matching TRBD1. The germline gives CDR1 MNHEY, CDR2 SVGAGI. CDR3 length: 15 amino acids. Trimming removed 6 bases from V and 1 base from J; junction bases left unmatched: 3. The CDR3: CASRTGGGSNQPQHF. The CDR3, as DNA: TGTGCCAGCAGGACAGGGGGCGGAAGCAATCAGCCCCAGCATTTT.

The gene calls are TRBV19 and TRBJ2-3, with D possibly being TRBD2 (6 bases). The CDR3 is 14 amino acids. The V end was cut by 7 bases, the J end by 8 bases, with 19 bases between. Looked up from germline, CDR1 is LNHDA and CDR2 is SQIVND (reference sequence). The chain's CDR3 is CASMEGRARGTQYF. In DNA form, the CDR3 reads TGTGCCAGTATGGAGGGCAGGGCCCGAGGTACGCAGTATTTT.

The CDR3 nucleotides are TGTGCCAGCAACCAACAGGGTCTTAGCCAGCCCCAGCATTTT. Residues: CASNQQGLSQPQHF. The V call is TRBV2, the J call TRBJ1-5; D might be TRBD1 (6 bases). There are 14 residues in the CDR3. Germline assignment: CDR1 SNHLY and CDR2 FYNNEI. V shed 7 bases and J shed 7 bases, with 17 bases lying between them.

The chain employs TRBV11-2 and TRBJ1-6, with 7 bases aligning to TRBD1. Germline CDR1 is SGHAT and CDR2 is FQNNGV. The CDR3 runs 13 residues. V was clipped by 5 bases and J by 10 bases; unmatched bases: 5. CDR3 amino acids: CASSLTGASPLHF. CDR3 coding DNA: TGTGCCAGCAGCCTCACAGGGGCATCACCCCTCCACTTT. The whole variable domain, remainder taken from reference TRBV11-2 and TRBJ1-6, is EAGVAQSPRYKIIEKRQSVAFWCNPISGHATLYWYQQILGQGPKLLIQFQNNGVVDDSQLPKDRFSAERLKGVDSTLKIQPAKLEDSAVYLCASSLTGASPLHFGNGTRLTVT.

V is TRBV11-2 and J is TRBJ2-7; D call uncertain. This CDR3 comprises 14 residues. Germline loops: CDR1 SGHAT, CDR2 FQNNGV. V was clipped by 3 bases and J by 1 base, with 10 bases between them. DNA of the CDR3: TGTGCCAGCAGCTTCTCCGACGGATCCTACGAGCAGTACTTC. This sequence encodes CASSFSDGSYEQYF. Complete variable domain (other parts from reference TRBV11-2 and TRBJ2-7): EAGVAQSPRYKIIEKRQSVAFWCNPISGHATLYWYQQILGQGPKLLIQFQNNGVVDDSQLPKDRFSAERLKGVDSTLKIQPAKLEDSAVYLCASSFSDGSYEQYFGPGTRLTVT.

The chain uses TRBV6-5 and TRBJ1-2; D is possibly TRBD1 (6 bases). The V end lost 4 bases, the J end lost 3 bases, and 18 bases lay between the germline ends. The CDR3 is 16 residues long. Germline V gives CDR1 MNHEY, CDR2 SVGAGI. The CDR3 DNA reads TGTGCCAGCAGTTCCACCCTTGGGGGGGGCTACTATGGCTACACCTTC. It encodes CASSSTLGGGYYGYTF.

The chain is built from TRBV6-5 and TRBJ2-1, with a weak D call TRBD1 (6 bases). The V and J ends lost 4 bases and 9 bases respectively, with 16 bases between them. The CDR3 contains 14 residues. CDR1 MNHEY and CDR2 SVGAGI come from the germline V gene. CDR3 region: CASSWRAQGIEQFF. The CDR3 DNA is TGTGCCAGCAGTTGGCGGGCACAGGGTATTGAGCAGTTCTTC.

CDR3 residues: CASGRTVNEQFF. The CDR3 DNA reads as TGTGCTAGTGGTCGAACGGTGAATGAGCAGTTCTTC. The chain links TRBV12-5 to TRBJ2-1; unclear D gene. There are 12 residues in the CDR3. The germline V and J ends were trimmed by 5 bases and 7 bases, with 9 bases remaining between them. In germline, CDR1 is LGHNT, CDR2 FRNRAP.

The rearrangement uses TRBV19 and TRBJ1-1, with unresolved D. Trimming stripped 5 bases from V and 1 base from J, with 8 bases between. From germline, CDR1 is LNHDA and CDR2 SQIVND (reference sequence). The CDR3 has 13 amino acids. CDR3 loop: CASSFVWNTEAFF. Written as DNA, the CDR3 is TGTGCCAGTAGTTTCGTCTGGAACACTGAAGCTTTCTTT.

V and J are TRBV6-5 and TRBJ1-6, with D possibly matching TRBD1 (6 bases). The CDR3 runs to 13 residues. Between the trimmed V and J ends, which lost 11 bases and 5 bases, there was a span of 13 bases. Germline values: CDR1 MNHEY, CDR2 SVGAGI. The CDR3 sequence is CAGRTDNNSPLHF. DNA of the CDR3: TGTGCCGGACGGACAGACAATAATTCACCCCTCCACTTT.

J is TRBJ1-1 and V is TRBV6-2 or TRBV6-3, with 9 nucleotides matching TRBD1. The junction had 2 bases not matched to a gene; V was cut back by 6 bases and J by 6 bases. CDR3 size: 12 residues. CDR1 and CDR2 (germline): MNHEY, SVGEGT. The CDR3 loop is CASSRQGAEAFF. The CDR3 DNA reads TGTGCCAGCAGCCGACAGGGGGCTGAAGCTTTCTTT.

With regard to this clone: The same CDR3 also results from other DNA sequences found in this sample. V usage is TRBV5-1 and J usage is TRBJ2-5; no reliable D call. The CDR3 runs to 14 residues. Germline V gene sequence: CDR1 SGHRS, CDR2 YFSETQ. V lost 0 bases to trimming and J lost 2 bases, with 8 bases between them. CDR3 sequence: CASSLDGRQETQYF. The CDR3 DNA follows: TGCGCCAGCAGCTTGGATGGACGGCAAGAGACCCAGTACTTC.

The table lists this clone with a few counts. The J gene is TRBJ1-3, the V gene TRBV6-5; 11 bases align to TRBD1. V trimming: 5 bases; J trimming: 2 bases; junction bases outside the gene matches: 2. CDR3 length: 15 residues. Per the germline V gene, CDR1 is MNHEY and CDR2 is SVGAGI. CDR3 sequence (DNA): TGTGCCAGCAGTCAGGACAGGGGGCCTGGAAACACCATATATTTT. It specifies CASSQDRGPGNTIYF.

The chain employs TRBV2 and TRBJ1-5, with unresolved D. CDR3 length: 12 residues. Germline V gene data show CDR1 as SNHLY and CDR2 as FYNNEI. V dropped 7 bases and J dropped 1 base, with 5 bases sitting between them. CDR3 residues: CASTGSNQPQHF. CDR3 bases: TGTGCCAGCACGGGGAGCAATCAGCCCCAGCATTTT.

A few counts support this clone. V is TRBV5-1 and J is TRBJ2-7; D could derive from TRBD1 or TRBD2 (5 bases each). V was cut by 4 bases and J by 2 bases, with 13 bases left in between. Per the germline V gene, CDR1 is SGHRS and CDR2 is YFSETQ. This CDR3 has 14 amino acids. This chain's CDR3 is CASSTGTATYEQYF. In DNA, the CDR3 is TGCGCCAGCAGCACCGGGACCGCCACCTACGAGCAGTACTTC.

The rearrangement joins TRBV18 to TRBJ2-3, with TRBD2 matching over 10 bases. Germline trimming cut 4 bases from V and 1 base from J; bases unmatched to any gene: 5. The length of the CDR3 is 16 residues. Germline CDR1 and CDR2: KGHSH and LQKENI. In DNA, the CDR3 is TGTGCCAGCTCACAAGAAGGGACTAGCGGCACAGATACGCAGTATTTT. Amino acid sequence: CASSQEGTSGTDTQYF.